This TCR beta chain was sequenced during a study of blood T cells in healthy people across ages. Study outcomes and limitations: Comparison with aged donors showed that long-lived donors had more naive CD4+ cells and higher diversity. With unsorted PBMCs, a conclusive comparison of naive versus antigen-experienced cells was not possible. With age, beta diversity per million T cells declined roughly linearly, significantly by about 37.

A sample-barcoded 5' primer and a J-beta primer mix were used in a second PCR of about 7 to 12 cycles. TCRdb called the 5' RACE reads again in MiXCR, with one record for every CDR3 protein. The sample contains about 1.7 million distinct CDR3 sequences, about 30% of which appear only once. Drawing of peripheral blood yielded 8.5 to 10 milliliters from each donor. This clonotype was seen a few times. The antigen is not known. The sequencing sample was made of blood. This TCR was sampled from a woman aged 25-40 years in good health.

The CDR3 sequence: CASSSSGTGYTF. CDR3 DNA sequence: TGCGCCAGCAGCTCGTCAGGGACGGGCTACACCTTC. V is TRBV5-1 and J is TRBJ1-2, with a tentative D call TRBD1 (5 bases). The V end lost 3 bases, the J end lost 8 bases, and 11 bases lay between the germline ends. The CDR3 has 12 amino acids. Per germline, CDR1 SGHRS and CDR2 YFSETQ.